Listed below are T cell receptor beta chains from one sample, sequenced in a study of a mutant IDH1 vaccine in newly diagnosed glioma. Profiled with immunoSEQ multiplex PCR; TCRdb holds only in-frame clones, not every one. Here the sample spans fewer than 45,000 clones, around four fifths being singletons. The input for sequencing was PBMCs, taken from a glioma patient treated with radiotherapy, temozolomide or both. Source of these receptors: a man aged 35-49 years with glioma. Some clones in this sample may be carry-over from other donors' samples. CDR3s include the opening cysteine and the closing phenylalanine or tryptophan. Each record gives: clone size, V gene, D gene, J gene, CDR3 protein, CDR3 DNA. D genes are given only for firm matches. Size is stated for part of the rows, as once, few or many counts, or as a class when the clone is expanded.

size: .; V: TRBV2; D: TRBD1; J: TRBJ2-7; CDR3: CASRRGQTKYEQYF; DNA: TGTGCCAGCAGGAGGGGACAGACAAAATACGAGCAGTACTTC
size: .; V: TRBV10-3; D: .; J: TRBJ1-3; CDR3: CAIQGPDSGNTIYF; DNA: TGTGCCATACAAGGACCGGACTCTGGAAACACCATATATTTT
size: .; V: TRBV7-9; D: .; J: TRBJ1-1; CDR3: CASTVGRGTEAFF; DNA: TGTGCCAGCACAGTTGGGAGGGGGACTGAAGCTTTCTTT
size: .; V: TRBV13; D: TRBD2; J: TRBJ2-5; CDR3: CASSSSGDKETQYF; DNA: TGTGCCAGCAGCTCTAGCGGGGATAAAGAGACCCAGTACTTC
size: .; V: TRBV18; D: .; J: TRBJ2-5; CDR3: CASSPQETQYF; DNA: TGTGCCAGCTCACCACAGGAGACCCAGTACTTC
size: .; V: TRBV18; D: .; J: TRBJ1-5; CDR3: CASSLETDQPQHF; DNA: TGTGCCAGCTCACTTGAGACAGATCAGCCCCAGCATTTT
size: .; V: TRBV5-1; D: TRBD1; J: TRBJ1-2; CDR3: CASSFGTGMTSGGYTF; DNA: TGCGCCAGCAGCTTCGGGACAGGGATGACTTCGGGTGGCTACACCTTC
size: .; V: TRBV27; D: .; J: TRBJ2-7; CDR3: CASSLSGTLPREQYF; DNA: TGTGCCAGCAGTTTATCGGGGACCCTCCCTAGAGAGCAGTACTTC
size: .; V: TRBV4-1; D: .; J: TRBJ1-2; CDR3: CASSHRELRDGYTF; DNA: TGCGCCAGCAGCCACAGAGAGCTGAGGGATGGCTACACCTTC
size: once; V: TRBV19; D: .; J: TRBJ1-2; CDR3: CASSVRNYGYTF; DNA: TGTGCCTCGTCGGTACGTAACTATGGCTACACCTTC
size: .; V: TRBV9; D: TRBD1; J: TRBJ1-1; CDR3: CASSVGVEDRGPENTEAFF; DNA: TGTGCCAGCAGCGTAGGGGTAGAGGACAGGGGGCCGGAGAACACTGAAGCTTTCTTT
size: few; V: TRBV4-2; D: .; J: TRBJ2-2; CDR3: CASSQDRGNTGELFF; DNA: TGTGCCAGCAGCCAAGATCGGGGGAACACCGGGGAGCTGTTTTTT
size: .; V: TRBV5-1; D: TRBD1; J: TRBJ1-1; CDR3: CASSKRTGSNTEAFF; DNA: TGCGCCAGCAGCAAGAGGACAGGGAGTAACACTGAAGCTTTCTTT
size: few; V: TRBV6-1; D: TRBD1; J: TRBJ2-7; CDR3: CASSEAKTGPDEQYF; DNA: TGTGCCAGCAGTGAAGCGAAGACAGGGCCGGACGAGCAGTACTTC
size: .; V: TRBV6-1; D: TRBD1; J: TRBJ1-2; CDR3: CASTRTGGYGYTF; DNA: TGTGCCAGCACCCGGACAGGGGGCTATGGCTACACCTTC
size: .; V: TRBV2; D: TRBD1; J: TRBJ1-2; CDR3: CASRGQGAPRYGYTF; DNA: TGTGCCAGCAGAGGACAGGGGGCGCCTCGGTATGGCTACACCTTC
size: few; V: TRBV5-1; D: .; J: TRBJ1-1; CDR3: CASSLVGGLVNTEAFF; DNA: TGCGCCAGCAGCTTGGTGGGCGGTCTAGTGAACACTGAAGCTTTCTTT
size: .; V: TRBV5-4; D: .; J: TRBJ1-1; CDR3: CASSADRNTEAFF; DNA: TGTGCCAGCAGCGCCGACCGGAACACTGAAGCTTTCTTT
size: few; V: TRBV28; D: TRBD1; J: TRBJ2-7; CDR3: CASSSPGQGTYEQYF; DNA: TGTGCCAGCAGTTCTCCCGGACAGGGGACCTACGAGCAGTACTTC
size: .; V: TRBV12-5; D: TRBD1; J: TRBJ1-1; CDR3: CASGLATGTGGLNTEAFF; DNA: TGTGCTAGTGGTTTGGCTACCGGGACAGGGGGCTTGAACACTGAAGCTTTCTTT
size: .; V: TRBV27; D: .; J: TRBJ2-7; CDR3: CASSLNAGVYYEQYF; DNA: TGTGCCAGCAGTTTAAACGCAGGGGTATACTACGAGCAGTACTTC
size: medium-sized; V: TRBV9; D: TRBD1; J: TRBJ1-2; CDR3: CASNLQGFSGYTF; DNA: TGTGCCAGCAACTTACAGGGGTTCAGTGGCTACACCTTC
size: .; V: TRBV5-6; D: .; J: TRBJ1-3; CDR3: CASSQDRLDSGNTIYF; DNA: TGTGCCAGCAGCCAGGACAGACTTGACTCTGGAAACACCATATATTTT
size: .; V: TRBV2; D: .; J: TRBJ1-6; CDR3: CASSEEGHSPLHF; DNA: TGTGCCAGCAGTGAAGAGGGCCACTCACCCCTCCACTTT
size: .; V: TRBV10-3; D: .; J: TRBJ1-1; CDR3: CAISESTTEGPNTEAFF; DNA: TGTGCCATCAGTGAGTCGACGACGGAGGGGCCGAACACTGAAGCTTTCTTT
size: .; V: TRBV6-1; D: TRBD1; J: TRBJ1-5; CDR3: CASSEETGVPNQPQHF; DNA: TGTGCCAGCAGTGAGGAGACAGGGGTGCCCAATCAGCCCCAGCATTTT
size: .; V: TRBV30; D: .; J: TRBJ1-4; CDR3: CAWSFTTGNEKLFF; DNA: TGTGCCTGGAGTTTTACTACAGGGAATGAAAAACTGTTTTTT
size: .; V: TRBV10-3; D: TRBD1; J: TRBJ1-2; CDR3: CAISGTGSGANYGYTF; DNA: TGTGCCATCAGCGGGACAGGGAGTGGGGCTAACTATGGCTACACCTTC
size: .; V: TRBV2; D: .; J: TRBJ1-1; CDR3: CASRERDIYTEAFF; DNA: TGTGCCAGCAGGGAACGGGACATCTACACTGAAGCTTTCTTT
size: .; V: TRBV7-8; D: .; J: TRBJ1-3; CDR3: CASSSRKTPGRDTIYF; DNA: TGTGCCAGCAGCTCGCGTAAGACGCCCGGGCGAGACACCATATATTTT
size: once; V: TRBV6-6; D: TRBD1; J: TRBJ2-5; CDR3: CASSQGTGGETQYF; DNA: TGTGCCAGCAGCCAAGGGACAGGCGGAGAGACCCAGTACTTC
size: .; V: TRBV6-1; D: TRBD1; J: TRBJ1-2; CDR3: CASSEETGYGYTF; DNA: TGTGCCAGCAGTGAGGAGACAGGGTATGGCTACACCTTC
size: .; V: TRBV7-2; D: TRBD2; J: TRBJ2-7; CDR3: CASSPNGGGSYEQYF; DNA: TGTGCCAGCAGCCCAAACGGCGGGGGGAGCTACGAGCAGTACTTC
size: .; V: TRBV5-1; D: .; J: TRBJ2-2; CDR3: CASSLGWIRSLIENTGELFF; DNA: TGCGCCAGCAGCTTGGGCTGGATACGGTCCCTGATTGAAAACACCGGGGAGCTGTTTTTT
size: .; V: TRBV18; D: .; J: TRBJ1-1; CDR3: CASSTGEDTEAFF; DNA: TGTGCCAGCTCAACCGGGGAGGACACTGAAGCTTTCTTT
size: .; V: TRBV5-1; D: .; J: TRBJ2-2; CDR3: CASSKVVGGGSTGELFF; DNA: TGCGCCAGCAGCAAGGTGGTTGGAGGGGGGAGCACCGGGGAGCTGTTTTTT
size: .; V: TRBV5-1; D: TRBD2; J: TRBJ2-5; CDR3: CASSLVTGGGAQYF; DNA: TGCGCCAGCAGCTTGGTGACGGGAGGGGGAGCCCAGTACTTC
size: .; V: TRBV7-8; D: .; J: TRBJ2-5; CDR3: CASSPARVETQYF; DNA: TGTGCCAGCAGCCCAGCTCGGGTTGAGACCCAGTACTTC
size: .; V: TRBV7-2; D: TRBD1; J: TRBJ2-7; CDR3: CASSYNRDRGIYEQYF; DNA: TGTGCCAGCAGCTACAACCGGGACAGGGGTATCTACGAGCAGTACTTC
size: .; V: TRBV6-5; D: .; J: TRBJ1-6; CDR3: CASSDSPRGSPLHF; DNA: TGTGCCAGCAGTGACAGCCCCAGGGGTTCACCCCTCCACTTT
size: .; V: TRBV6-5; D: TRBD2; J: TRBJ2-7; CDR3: CASRSLAGAYEQYF; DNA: TGTGCCAGCAGGTCCTTGGCGGGAGCCTACGAGCAGTACTTC
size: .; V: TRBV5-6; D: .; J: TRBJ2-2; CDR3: CASGAGSGELFF; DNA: TGTGCCAGCGGGGCGGGGTCGGGGGAGCTGTTTTTT
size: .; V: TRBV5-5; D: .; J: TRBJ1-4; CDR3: CASKLTATNEKLFF; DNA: TGTGCCAGCAAATTGACAGCAACTAATGAAAAACTGTTTTTT
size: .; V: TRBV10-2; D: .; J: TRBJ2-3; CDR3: CASSESRGVGTDTQYF; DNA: TGCGCCAGCAGTGAGTCGAGGGGCGTCGGCACAGATACGCAGTATTTT
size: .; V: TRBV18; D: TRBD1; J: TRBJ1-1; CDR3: CASSLQGGNTEAFF; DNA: TGTGCCAGCTCACTTCAGGGGGGGAACACTGAAGCTTTCTTT
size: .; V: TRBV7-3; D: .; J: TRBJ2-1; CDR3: CASSLIGGTYNEQFF; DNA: TGTGCCAGCAGCTTAATTGGGGGGACCTACAATGAGCAGTTCTTC
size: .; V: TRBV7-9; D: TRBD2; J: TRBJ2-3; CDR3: CASSIGLAGGHTDTQYF; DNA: TGTGCCAGCAGCATAGGACTAGCGGGGGGCCACACAGATACGCAGTATTTT
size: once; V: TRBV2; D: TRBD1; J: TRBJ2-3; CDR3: CARFGTETDTQYF; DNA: TGTGCCAGATTTGGGACAGAGACAGATACGCAGTATTTT
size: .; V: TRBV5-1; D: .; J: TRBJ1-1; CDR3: CASSLKDSGKVNTEAFF; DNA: TGCGCCAGCAGCTTGAAGGACAGCGGTAAAGTGAACACTGAAGCTTTCTTT
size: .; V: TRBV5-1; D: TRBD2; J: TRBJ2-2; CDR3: CASSALGQGGTGELFF; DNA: TGCGCCAGCAGCGCCCTCGGGCAGGGAGGGACCGGGGAGCTGTTTTTT
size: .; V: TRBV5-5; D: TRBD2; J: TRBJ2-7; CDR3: CASSLVAGGAYEQYF; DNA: TGTGCCAGCAGCTTAGTAGCCGGGGGGGCCTACGAGCAGTACTTC
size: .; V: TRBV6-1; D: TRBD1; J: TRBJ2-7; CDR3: CASRTDRLTYEQYF; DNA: TGTGCCAGCAGGACGGACAGGTTGACCTACGAGCAGTACTTC
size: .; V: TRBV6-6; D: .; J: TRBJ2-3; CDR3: CASAEGHSTDTQYF; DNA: TGTGCCAGCGCCGAGGGCCATAGCACAGATACGCAGTATTTT